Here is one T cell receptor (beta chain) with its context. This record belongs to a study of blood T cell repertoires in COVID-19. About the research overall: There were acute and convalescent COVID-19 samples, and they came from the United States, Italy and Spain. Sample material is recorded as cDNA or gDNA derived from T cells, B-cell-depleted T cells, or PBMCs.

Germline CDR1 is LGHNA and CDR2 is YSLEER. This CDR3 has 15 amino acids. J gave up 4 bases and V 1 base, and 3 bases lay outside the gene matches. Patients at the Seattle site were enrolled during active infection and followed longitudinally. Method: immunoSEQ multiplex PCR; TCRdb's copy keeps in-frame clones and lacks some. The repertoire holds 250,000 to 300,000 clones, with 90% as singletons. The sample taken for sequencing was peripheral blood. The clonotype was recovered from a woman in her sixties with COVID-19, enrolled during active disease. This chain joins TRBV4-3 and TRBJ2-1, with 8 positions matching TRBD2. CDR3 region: CASSQVSGTYNEQFF. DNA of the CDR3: TGCGCCAGCAGCCAAGTTAGCGGGACTTACAATGAGCAGTTCTTC.